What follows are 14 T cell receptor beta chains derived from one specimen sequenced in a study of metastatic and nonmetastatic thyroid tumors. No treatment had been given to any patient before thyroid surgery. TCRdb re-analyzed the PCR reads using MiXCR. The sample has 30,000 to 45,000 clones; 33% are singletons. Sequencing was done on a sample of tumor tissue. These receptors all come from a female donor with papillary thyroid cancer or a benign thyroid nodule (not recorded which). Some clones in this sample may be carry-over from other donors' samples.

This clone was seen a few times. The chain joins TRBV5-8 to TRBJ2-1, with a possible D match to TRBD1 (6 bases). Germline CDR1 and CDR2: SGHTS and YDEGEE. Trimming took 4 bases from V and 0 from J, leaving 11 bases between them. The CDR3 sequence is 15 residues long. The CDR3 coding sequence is TGTGCCAGCAGCGCAGGGGTGGTCTCCTACAATGAGCAGTTCTTC. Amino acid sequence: CASSAGVVSYNEQFF.

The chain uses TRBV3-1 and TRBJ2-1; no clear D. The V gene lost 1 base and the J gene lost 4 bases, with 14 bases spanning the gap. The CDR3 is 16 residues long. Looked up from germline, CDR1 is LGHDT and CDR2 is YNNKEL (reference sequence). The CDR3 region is CASSQALDYSYNEQFF. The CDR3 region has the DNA TGTGCCAGCAGCCAAGCCCTAGATTACTCTTACAATGAGCAGTTCTTC.

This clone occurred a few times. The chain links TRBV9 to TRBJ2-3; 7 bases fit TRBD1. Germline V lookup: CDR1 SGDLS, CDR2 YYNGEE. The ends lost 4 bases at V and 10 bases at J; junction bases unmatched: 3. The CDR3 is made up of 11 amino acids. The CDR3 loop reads CASSTTGPQYF. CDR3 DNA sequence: TGTGCCAGCAGCACGACAGGGCCGCAGTATTTT.

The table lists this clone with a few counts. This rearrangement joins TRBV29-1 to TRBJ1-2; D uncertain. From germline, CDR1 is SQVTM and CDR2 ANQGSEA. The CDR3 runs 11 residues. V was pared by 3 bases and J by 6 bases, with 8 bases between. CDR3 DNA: TGCAGCGTTGAGGGTATAGATGGCTACACCTTC. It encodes CSVEGIDGYTF.

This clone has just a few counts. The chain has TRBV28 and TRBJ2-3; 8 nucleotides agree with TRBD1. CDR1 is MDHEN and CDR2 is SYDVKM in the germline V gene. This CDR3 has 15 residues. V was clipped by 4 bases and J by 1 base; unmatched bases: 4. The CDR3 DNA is TGTGCCAGCAGTTCGGGACAGGTTGGCACAGATACGCAGTATTTT. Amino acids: CASSSGQVGTDTQYF.

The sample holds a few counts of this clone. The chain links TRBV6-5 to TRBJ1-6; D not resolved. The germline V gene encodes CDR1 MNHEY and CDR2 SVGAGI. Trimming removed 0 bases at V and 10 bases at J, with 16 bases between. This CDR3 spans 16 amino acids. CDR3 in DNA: TGTGCCAGCAGTTACTCAATGGCCCCGGAGGAATCACCCCTCCACTTT. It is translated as CASSYSMAPEESPLHF.

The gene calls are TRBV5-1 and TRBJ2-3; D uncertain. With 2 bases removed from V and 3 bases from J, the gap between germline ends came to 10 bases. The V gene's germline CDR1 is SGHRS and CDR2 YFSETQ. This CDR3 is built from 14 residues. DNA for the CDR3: TGCGCCAGCAGCTTTGGTGGCCGAACAGATACGCAGTATTTT. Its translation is CASSFGGRTDTQYF.

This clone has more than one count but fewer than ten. The chain's CDR3 is CASSDSEHNEQFF. The DNA for the CDR3 is TGTGCCAGCAGTGACTCAGAGCACAATGAGCAGTTCTTC. This chain links TRBV6-4 with TRBJ2-1; unclear D gene. The CDR3 has 13 amino acids. Deletions cut 0 bases from V and 5 bases from J, with 5 bases between. The germline CDR1 and CDR2 sequences are MRHNA and SNTAGT.

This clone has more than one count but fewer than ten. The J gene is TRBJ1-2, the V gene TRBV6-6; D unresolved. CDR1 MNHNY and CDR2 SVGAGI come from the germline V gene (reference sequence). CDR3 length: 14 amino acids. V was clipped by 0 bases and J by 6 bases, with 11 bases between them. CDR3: CASSYSHREHGYTF. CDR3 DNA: TGTGCCAGCAGTTACTCTCACCGGGAACATGGCTACACCTTC.

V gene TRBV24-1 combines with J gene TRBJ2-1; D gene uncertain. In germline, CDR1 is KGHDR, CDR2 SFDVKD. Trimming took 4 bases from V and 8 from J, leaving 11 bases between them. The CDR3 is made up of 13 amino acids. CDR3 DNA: TGTGCCACCAGTGACCACACGAAGGATGAGCAGTTCTTC. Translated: CATSDHTKDEQFF.

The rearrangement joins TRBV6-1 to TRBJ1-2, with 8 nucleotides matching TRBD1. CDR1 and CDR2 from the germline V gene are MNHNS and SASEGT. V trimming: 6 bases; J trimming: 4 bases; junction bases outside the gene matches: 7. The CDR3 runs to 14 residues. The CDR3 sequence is CASRRGQASYGYTF. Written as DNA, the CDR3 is TGTGCCAGCAGACGGGGACAGGCCTCCTATGGCTACACCTTC.

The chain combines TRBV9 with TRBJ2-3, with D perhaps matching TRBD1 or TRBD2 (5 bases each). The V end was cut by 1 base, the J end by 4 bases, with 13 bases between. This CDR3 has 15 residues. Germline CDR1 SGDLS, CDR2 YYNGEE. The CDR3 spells CASSVWGGSADTQYF. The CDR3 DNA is TGTGCCAGCAGCGTATGGGGCGGTAGCGCAGATACGCAGTATTTT.

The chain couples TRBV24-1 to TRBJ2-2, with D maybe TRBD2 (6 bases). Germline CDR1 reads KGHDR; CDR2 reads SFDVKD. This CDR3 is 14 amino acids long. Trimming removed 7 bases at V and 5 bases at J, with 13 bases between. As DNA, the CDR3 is TGTGCCACCAGCCGGGACTCATCAACCGGGGAGCTGTTTTTT. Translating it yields CATSRDSSTGELFF.

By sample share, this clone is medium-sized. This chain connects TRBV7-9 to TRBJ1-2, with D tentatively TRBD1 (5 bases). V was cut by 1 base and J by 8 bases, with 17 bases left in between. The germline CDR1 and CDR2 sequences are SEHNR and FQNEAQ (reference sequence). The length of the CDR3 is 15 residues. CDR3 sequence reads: CASSLGSAGSIGYTF. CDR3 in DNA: TGTGCCAGCAGCTTAGGATCGGCAGGGTCGATCGGCTACACCTTC. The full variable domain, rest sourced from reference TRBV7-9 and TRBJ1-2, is DTGVSQNPRHKITKRGQNVTFRCDPISEHNRLYWYRQTLGQGPEFLTYFQNEAQLEKSRLLSDRFSAERPKGSFSTLEIQRTEQGDSAMYLCASSLGSAGSIGYTFGSGTRLTVV.